A selection of T cell receptor beta chains follows, all from one sample in a study of T-cell memory formation after mild COVID-19. MiXCR, applied by TCRdb to the 5' RACE reads, yields one record per CDR3 protein. The repertoire holds over 350,000 distinct CDR3 sequences, with roughly 15% as singletons. Sequenced: PBMCs or a T cell subset sorted from them (not recorded which). All receptors derive from a man aged 18 to 29 who had mild COVID-19 (a few samples of this study predate the infection). Cell type and time point are not known. Both conserved end residues are part of each CDR3. The D gene is left open where the match is weak. The size of a clone is reported for some rows only, either as once, few or many, or as a class for expanded clones.

v_gene	d_gene	j_gene	abundance	CDR3nt	CDR3aa
TRBV7-9	.	TRBJ2-7	.	TGTGCCAGCAGCTTAGATTCACGCGCGGTGAGCTACGAGCAGTACTTC	CASSLDSRAVSYEQYF
TRBV7-2	.	TRBJ1-5	many	TGTGCCAGCAGCTTAGAGGGCTCAAGCAATCAGCCCCAGCATTTT	CASSLEGSSNQPQHF
TRBV29-1	.	TRBJ2-7	.	TGCAGCGTTGAACTCGGGGGAACAACCTACGAGCAGTACTTC	CSVELGGTTYEQYF
TRBV6-2/TRBV6-3	.	TRBJ1-6	few	TGTGCCAGCAGTTACTCGAGAGAAACCCTCCACTTT	CASSYSRETLHF
TRBV10-2	.	TRBJ2-1	.	TGCGCCAGCAGTGCCTCCGGGCTAGACCCCTACAATGAGCAGTTCTTC	CASSASGLDPYNEQFF
TRBV9	.	TRBJ2-5	.	TGTGCCAGCAGCGTAGCTACAGGGTTAGAGACCCAGTACTTC	CASSVATGLETQYF
TRBV7-6	.	TRBJ2-1	.	TGTGCCAGCAGCTTATCACTTCAGAGCTCCTACAATGAGCAGTTCTTC	CASSLSLQSSYNEQFF
TRBV6-5	.	TRBJ2-5	.	TGTGCCAGCAGTCCCCTCCCCCCGCGGGGCCAAGAGACCCAGTACTTC	CASSPLPPRGQETQYF
TRBV7-2	.	TRBJ1-2	few	TGTGCCAGCAGCTTAGTGCAGGCAAACTATGGCTACACCTTC	CASSLVQANYGYTF
TRBV4-3	.	TRBJ2-3	few	TGCGCCAGCAGCCAAGTTTCAAGGTACGACGTAAGCACAGATACGCAGTATTTT	CASSQVSRYDVSTDTQYF
TRBV6-2/TRBV6-3	TRBD2	TRBJ2-7	.	TGTGCCAGCAGTCCGGGACTAGCGGGGGCCGAGCAGTACTTC	CASSPGLAGAEQYF